This T cell receptor beta chain originates from a study of cytomegalovirus exposure and HLA in healthy donors. Study results and limitations: In vitro experiments confirmed that three CMV-associated chains were specific for CMV antigens. Most sequenced TCRs were rare (though some public TCRs occurred in many donors). Within a later analysis, the majority of CMV-associated TCR beta chains appeared HLA-restricted.

The CDR3 is 15 residues long. V lost 4 bases and J 5 bases, leaving 17 bases between the germline ends. The V gene's germline CDR1 is SGDLS and CDR2 YYNGEE. Donors likely had unrecorded immune exposures despite being nominally healthy when sampled. PCR involved 60 Vbeta and 13 Jbeta primers. The assay was immunoSEQ multiplex PCR, and TCRdb's table has in-frame clones only and misses some. The sample holds 97,000 or so clones, under 70% seen once. A remark on this clone: No antigen is known for it.

This chain connects TRBV9 to TRBJ2-3, with D possibly matching TRBD1 (6 bases). This clonotype was sampled from a man between 45 and 60 years old in good health and CMV-seronegative. The specimen was PBMCs. The CDR3 DNA follows: TGTGCCAGCAGCCCGCTGGGGGTCAGGGGAGATACGCAGTATTTT. This encodes CASSPLGVRGDTQYF.